Sequencing of this TCR beta chain was carried out in a study of cytomegalovirus exposure and HLA in healthy donors. Trimming stripped 4 bases from V and 8 bases from J, with 9 bases between. The CDR3 has 12 amino acids. The germline V gene encodes CDR1 SGHTS and CDR2 YDEGEE. Vbeta (60) and Jbeta (13) primers were used in the PCR. The method was immunoSEQ multiplex PCR; TCRdb's version includes in-frame clones alone and lacks a portion of them. The table shows 150,000 to 190,000 clones, with roughly 80% occurring only once. As to this clone: Its antigen is not known.

The study, taken as a whole, reports: Across donors, presence/absence analyses took sequencing depth to be roughly uniform.

Sequenced: PBMCs. This receptor was obtained from a man aged 18 to 30 in good health and CMV-seronegative. The chain employs TRBV5-8 and TRBJ2-2; no definite D call. CDR3 loop: CASSPIEGELFF. Here the CDR3 DNA reads TGTGCCAGCAGCCCCATTGAGGGGGAGCTGTTTTTT.